These 18 T cell receptor beta chains came from one sample sequenced in a study of blood T cell repertoires in COVID-19. Using immunoSEQ multiplex PCR, the repertoire was profiled, and TCRdb retains in-frame clones only, with some absent. This sample yields some 300,000 clones, of which roughly 88% are seen a single time; 5.5% to 8.5% belongs to the top ten. Input material: peripheral blood. These receptors were obtained from a woman in her twenties or thirties who had recovered from COVID-19.

The chain is built from TRBV6-5 and TRBJ1-2; D gene unclear. The germline V and J ends were trimmed by 2 bases and 8 bases, with 12 bases remaining between them. The CDR3 loop spans 13 amino acids. CDR1 is MNHEY, CDR2 SVGAGI, per germline. CDR3 region: CASSYGGAYGYTF. The CDR3 nucleotides read TGTGCCAGCAGTTACGGCGGAGCCTACGGCTACACCTTC.

The rearrangement joins TRBV9 to TRBJ1-2; D gene ambiguous. There are 13 residues in the CDR3. Trimming pared 4 bases from V and 2 bases from J, leaving 9 bases between. The germline gives CDR1 SGDLS, CDR2 YYNGEE. The chain's CDR3 is CASSPRLNYGYTF. Here the CDR3 DNA reads TGTGCCAGCAGCCCTCGACTCAACTATGGCTACACCTTC. The complete variable domain, with remaining parts taken from reference TRBV9 and TRBJ1-2, reads DSGVTQTPKHLITATGQRVTLRCSPRSGDLSVYWYQQSLDQGLQFLIQYYNGEERAKGNILERFSAQQFPDLHSELNLSSLELGDSALYFCASSPRLNYGYTFGSGTRLTVV.

V is TRBV9 and J is TRBJ1-2; no reliable D call. V dropped 0 bases and J dropped 2 bases, with 8 bases sitting between them. From germline, CDR1 is SGDLS and CDR2 YYNGEE. This CDR3 region has 14 residues. The CDR3 loop reads CASSVDAGNYGYTF. The CDR3 DNA reads TGTGCCAGCAGCGTAGATGCGGGGAACTATGGCTACACCTTC.

This sequence joins TRBV15 and TRBJ2-7; 7 bases line up with TRBD1. V was clipped by 1 base and J by 2 bases; unmatched bases: 11. The CDR3 loop spans 17 amino acids. Germline assignment: CDR1 LNHNV and CDR2 YYDKDF (reference sequence). CDR3 sequence reads: CATSRGTTGTVTYEQYF. The CDR3, as DNA: TGTGCCACCAGCAGAGGGACCACTGGGACAGTTACCTACGAGCAGTACTTC.

This clone was found many times. J is TRBJ2-7 and V is TRBV19; TRBD1 is a possible D gene (6 bases). This CDR3 is built from 14 residues. Trimming left V 2 bases short and J 4 bases short, with 12 bases between. The germline V gene has CDR1 LNHDA and CDR2 SQIVND (reference sequence). CDR3 DNA: TGTGCCAGTAGTATACCTTCCAGGGGATACGAGCAGTACTTC. Amino acid sequence: CASSIPSRGYEQYF.

This rearrangement joins TRBV5-4 to TRBJ2-3, with 8 nucleotides matching TRBD2. CDR1 and CDR2 (germline): SGHNT, YYREEE (reference sequence). This CDR3 has 17 amino acids. With V trimmed by 0 bases and J by 3 bases, 9 bases remained unmatched. CDR3: CASSLAIYGGATDTQYF. The DNA for the CDR3 is TGTGCCAGCAGCTTGGCCATCTACGGGGGGGCAACAGATACGCAGTATTTT.

The chain joins TRBV28 to TRBJ2-7; 9 nucleotides match TRBD1. This CDR3 comprises 16 residues. The germline CDR1 and CDR2 sequences are MDHEN and SYDVKM. After removal of 6 bases from V and 4 bases from J, the junction contained 13 bases not matched to a gene. CDR3 sequence: CASRPSGGQGTYEQYF. The CDR3 bases are TGTGCCAGCAGACCTTCGGGGGGACAGGGTACGTACGAGCAGTACTTC.

This clone appeared a single time. J is TRBJ1-1 and V is TRBV5-8; tentatively, D is TRBD1 (6 bases). This CDR3 is built from 15 residues. The ends were cut back, 2 bases at V and 2 bases at J, with 13 bases in the middle. The germline V gene has CDR1 SGHTS and CDR2 YDEGEE. As DNA, the CDR3 is TGTGCCAGCAGCTTCCAGGGACACATTAACACTGAAGCTTTCTTT. This sequence encodes CASSFQGHINTEAFF.

The genes are TRBV24-1 and TRBJ2-3, with D maybe TRBD1 (6 bases). The germline V gene encodes CDR1 KGHDR and CDR2 SFDVKD. The V and J ends lost 0 bases and 6 bases respectively, with 9 bases between them. This CDR3 has 14 amino acids. CDR3 protein: CATSDLTRGDTQYF. The CDR3, as DNA: TGTGCCACCAGTGATTTGACTAGGGGGGATACGCAGTATTTT.

This clone has a handful of counts. The CDR3 is CASSLDIFARDNEKLFF. DNA of the CDR3: TGTGCCAGCAGCTTGGATATATTCGCCCGGGATAATGAAAAACTGTTTTTT. This chain links TRBV5-8 with TRBJ1-4; D gene unclear. CDR3 length: 17 residues. In germline, CDR1 is SGHTS, CDR2 YDEGEE. Trimming shortened V by 0 bases and J by 4 bases, and 16 bases separated the two germline ends.

V and J are TRBV7-7 and TRBJ2-4; 8 positions match TRBD1. In germline, CDR1 is SSHAT, CDR2 FNYEAQ (reference sequence). The ends lost 1 base at V and 0 bases at J; junction bases unmatched: 2. The CDR3 loop spans 16 amino acids. The CDR3 here is CASSLGDRGAKNIQYF. CDR3 sequence (DNA): TGTGCCAGCAGCTTAGGCGACAGGGGAGCCAAAAACATTCAGTACTTC.

This clone has only one observation. The J gene is TRBJ2-3, the V gene TRBV6-2 or TRBV6-3; 8 bases align to TRBD1. CDR1 MNHEY and CDR2 SVGEGT come from the germline V gene. This CDR3 has 16 amino acids. The V and J ends lost 4 bases and 2 bases, in that order; junction bases with no gene match: 8. Written as DNA, the CDR3 is TGTGCCAGCAGTTCCCGACAGGGGTTGACCACAGATACGCAGTATTTT. It encodes CASSSRQGLTTDTQYF.

The chain links TRBV2 to TRBJ2-5, with TRBD2 identical over 9 bases. The germline gives CDR1 SNHLY, CDR2 FYNNEI. The ends lost 5 bases at V and 5 bases at J; junction bases unmatched: 12. This CDR3 region has 16 residues. The DNA of the CDR3 is TGTGCCAGCAGTCATGATAGGCGGGGGGGCCACGAGACCCAGTACTTC. Translating gives CASSHDRRGGHETQYF.

V is TRBV6-2 or TRBV6-3 and J is TRBJ2-1; TRBD1 matches at 11 bases. V lost 4 bases, J lost 8 bases, and 4 bases stayed unmatched. Germline CDR1 is MNHEY and CDR2 is SVGEGT. The CDR3 loop spans 14 amino acids. DNA for the CDR3: TGTGCCAGCAGTTGGACAGGGGGCCTGTATGAGCAGTTCTTC. Translating it yields CASSWTGGLYEQFF.

This clone has only one observation. The chain recombines TRBV5-4 with TRBJ1-1; tentatively, D is TRBD1 (5 bases). The V gene lost 0 bases and the J gene lost 3 bases, with 6 bases spanning the gap. The germline V gene encodes CDR1 SGHNT and CDR2 YYREEE (reference sequence). The CDR3 has 13 amino acids. The CDR3 protein is CASSLVGDTEAFF. The DNA of the CDR3 is TGTGCCAGCAGCTTGGTAGGGGACACTGAAGCTTTCTTT.

This clone was detected ten times or more. This chain joins TRBV28 and TRBJ2-7; D call uncertain. CDR1 is MDHEN and CDR2 is SYDVKM in the germline V gene. CDR3 length: 12 residues. The ends were cut back, 8 bases at V and 6 bases at J, with 14 bases in the middle. Here the CDR3 reads CASAIFGREQYF. CDR3 coding DNA: TGTGCCAGCGCTATATTTGGTCGCGAGCAGTACTTC.

V usage is TRBV4-1 and J usage is TRBJ1-4; a possible D gene is TRBD1 (5 bases). Trimming stripped 0 bases from V and 0 bases from J, with 11 bases between. This CDR3 has 17 amino acids. CDR1 and CDR2 (germline): MGHRA, YSYEKL. CDR3 DNA: TGCGCCAGCAGCCAAGATTGGGCGACAGCAACTAATGAAAAACTGTTTTTT. Translating gives CASSQDWATATNEKLFF.

As to this clone: At the DNA level, this CDR3 is encoded by other sequences in the same sample as well. The chain combines TRBV5-1 with TRBJ1-5; TRBD1 aligns across 8 bases. Germline assignment: CDR1 SGHRS and CDR2 YFSETQ. The CDR3 loop spans 15 amino acids. V shed 1 base, J shed 2 bases, and the junction held 2 bases outside the gene matches. The CDR3 protein is CASSLSGQGNQPQHF. In nucleotides, the CDR3 is TGCGCCAGCAGCTTGTCGGGACAGGGCAATCAGCCCCAGCATTTT.